The present T cell receptor beta chain was sequenced within a study of blood T cell repertoires in COVID-19. Study information: PBMCs, B-cell-depleted T cells, or T cells provided the cDNA or gDNA that made up the material.

Losses at the gene ends were 5 bases for V and 5 bases for J; bases not matched to a gene: 3. CDR1 is MNHEY, CDR2 SVGEGT, per germline. The CDR3 is 13 amino acids. Original data processing: Researchers report that nucleated cell counts were estimated from reference gene primer amplification. Sequenced by immunoSEQ multiplex PCR; TCRdb stores in-frame clones only, minus some. Clone size and V and J calls were adopted from that table, with D and trimming inferred from the DNA. The sample lists 65,000 to 90,000 clones, approximately 77% occurring once. The sample taken for sequencing was peripheral blood. The TCR comes from a man between 65 and 79 years old with COVID-19, enrolled during active disease. This chain connects TRBV6-2 or TRBV6-3 to TRBJ1-1, with 9 bases that match TRBD1. CDR3 protein: CASSMDRGTEAFF. In nucleotides, the CDR3 is TGTGCCAGCAGTATGGACAGGGGTACTGAAGCTTTCTTT.